Below, 26 T cell receptor beta chains from the same sample are listed, as sequenced in a study of CD8+ T cells in alopecia areata. Treatment in this sample: oral pan-JAK inhibitor, 5-10 mg twice daily. Reverse transcription of extracted RNA yielded cDNA, which provided the sequencing template. This table comes from immunoSEQ multiplex PCR, and its TCRdb copy is limited to in-frame clones, with some not included. Counted here are about 150,000 clones, roughly 50% occurring once; the ten biggest clones make up 15% to 20%. This sample comprised CD8+ T cells sorted from blood, obtained at week 4, from a patient treated with tofacitinib. The receptors were sampled from a human donor with alopecia areata.

The V call is TRBV6-5, the J call TRBJ1-2; D is unclear. The germline V and J ends were trimmed by 4 bases and 4 bases, with 19 bases remaining between them. The CDR3 totals 16 residues. Germline V CDR1 and CDR2: MNHEY, SVGAGI. CDR3 in DNA: TGTGCCAGCAGTTTCGCCCCGGGAACTTCCCTCTATGGCTACACCTTC. Residues: CASSFAPGTSLYGYTF.

The chain couples TRBV19 to TRBJ1-5, with D unresolved. Between the trimmed V and J ends, which lost 5 bases and 0 bases, there was a span of 11 bases. Germline CDR1 LNHDA, CDR2 SQIVND (reference sequence). The CDR3 has 15 amino acids. The DNA of the CDR3 is TGTGCCAGTAGTTTCCAGATCGATAGCAATCAGCCCCAGCATTTT. Its protein product is CASSFQIDSNQPQHF.

V is TRBV27 and J is TRBJ1-2, with no clear D. This CDR3 region has 10 residues. Trimming took off 6 bases at V and 5 bases at J, with 4 bases between the two ends. From germline, CDR1 is MNHEY and CDR2 SMNVEV (reference sequence). The CDR3 here is CASRQYGYTF. The CDR3, as DNA: TGTGCCAGCAGACAGTATGGCTACACCTTC.

The rearrangement joins TRBV7-6 to TRBJ2-3, with a weak D call TRBD1 (5 bases). Trimming shortened V by 7 bases and J by 2 bases, and 28 bases separated the two germline ends. The CDR3 extends over 19 amino acids. Germline CDR1 and CDR2: SGHVS and FNYEAQ. DNA for the CDR3: TGTGCCAGCACTCCCCTCCCTAGTCGAATTGGGGCCCCCACAGATACGCAGTATTTT. Amino acid sequence: CASTPLPSRIGAPTDTQYF.

The V call is TRBV12-5, the J call TRBJ1-1; TRBD1 is a possible D gene (6 bases). V lost 7 bases to trimming and J lost 2 bases, with 14 bases between them. The CDR3 spans 14 residues. Germline-derived CDR1 and CDR2 are LGHNT and FRNRAP. The CDR3 bases are TGTGCTAGTGAGGCTCGGGGGGCCAACACTGAAGCTTTCTTT. Protein product: CASEARGANTEAFF.

The chain carries TRBV11-2 and TRBJ1-1; tentatively, D is TRBD1 (5 bases). Germline V CDR1 and CDR2: SGHAT, FQNNGV. Trimming cost V 2 bases and J 1 base, with 11 bases left between them. This CDR3 region has 15 residues. This chain's CDR3 is CASSLWGRKNTEAFF. CDR3 in DNA: TGTGCCAGCAGCTTATGGGGCAGGAAGAACACTGAAGCTTTCTTT.

V is TRBV5-6 and J is TRBJ2-5; D remains unclear. This CDR3 contains 12 residues. Trimming shortened V by 4 bases and J by 5 bases, and 9 bases separated the two germline ends. Germline CDR1 is SGHDT and CDR2 is YYEEEE. CDR3 loop: CASSGSSETQYF. The CDR3 DNA reads as TGTGCCAGCAGCGGTAGTTCGGAGACCCAGTACTTC.

The V gene is TRBV5-5, the J gene TRBJ1-1, with D possibly TRBD1 on 6 matching bases. Deletions cut 0 bases from V and 8 bases from J, with 8 bases between. The CDR3 loop spans 12 amino acids. Germline V gene data show CDR1 as SGHKS and CDR2 as YYEKEE (reference sequence). The CDR3 region has the DNA TGTGCCAGCAGCTTGGGGGGGCAGGAAGCTTTCTTT. This codes for CASSLGGQEAFF.

This clone was picked up a small number of times. V usage is TRBV7-9 and J usage is TRBJ1-1; 7 bases are a match to TRBD1. The V and J ends lost 2 bases and 1 base, in that order; junction bases with no gene match: 7. CDR1 SEHNR and CDR2 FQNEAQ come from the germline V gene (reference sequence). This CDR3 region has 16 residues. The CDR3 nucleotides read TGTGCCAGCAGCTTACTCCTGACAGGGCGGAACACTGAAGCTTTCTTT. Its protein is CASSLLLTGRNTEAFF.

The J gene is TRBJ2-4, the V gene TRBV6-5; no clear D. V was cut by 0 bases and J by 6 bases, with 15 bases left in between. CDR1 and CDR2 from the germline V gene are MNHEY and SVGAGI. This CDR3 has 16 amino acids. CDR3 bases: TGTGCCAGCAGTTACTCGAAGGCGAGTATGGGAAACATTCAGTACTTC. This encodes CASSYSKASMGNIQYF.

The genes are TRBV15 and TRBJ2-3; TRBD2 might be the D (6 bases). CDR1 and CDR2 (germline): LNHNV, YYDKDF (reference sequence). Trimming pared 1 base from V and 2 bases from J, leaving 7 bases between. The length of the CDR3 is 14 residues. The CDR3 DNA is TGTGCCACCAGCAGAGGGGGGGACACAGATACGCAGTATTTT. This sequence encodes CATSRGGDTDTQYF.

The chain employs TRBV27 and TRBJ1-1; 9 nucleotides match TRBD1. The CDR3 loop spans 17 amino acids. After removal of 0 bases from V and 1 base from J, the junction contained 6 bases not matched to a gene. The germline gives CDR1 MNHEY, CDR2 SMNVEV (reference sequence). CDR3 amino acids: CASSLSGTGWGNTEAFF. In DNA, the CDR3 is TGTGCCAGCAGTTTATCAGGGACAGGGTGGGGGAACACTGAAGCTTTCTTT.

This chain uses TRBV29-1 with TRBJ2-4; 8 nucleotides line up with TRBD1. Looked up from germline, CDR1 is SQVTM and CDR2 is ANQGSEA. The CDR3 consists of 17 residues. V gave up 6 bases and J gave up 1 base; unmatched junction bases: 14. This chain's CDR3 is CSVAAADRASAKNIQYF. In DNA form, the CDR3 reads TGCAGCGTCGCCGCGGCGGACAGGGCCTCGGCCAAAAACATTCAGTACTTC.

This chain connects TRBV5-1 to TRBJ1-3; the match to TRBD1 covers 9 bases. Germline trimming cut 4 bases from V and 3 bases from J; bases unmatched to any gene: 5. The CDR3 covers 15 residues. Germline V gene sequence: CDR1 SGHRS, CDR2 YFSETQ. The CDR3 DNA follows: TGCGCCAGCAGCCCCGGGACAGGGTTTGGAAACACCATATATTTT. Its protein is CASSPGTGFGNTIYF.

The chain has TRBV29-1 and TRBJ2-7; no definite D call. CDR3 length: 14 residues. Deletions cut 5 bases from V and 3 bases from J, with 17 bases between. Germline V gene lookup returns CDR1 SQVTM and CDR2 ANQGSEA. The CDR3 loop is CSVQNTGRFYEQYF. CDR3 nucleotides: TGCAGCGTTCAGAACACCGGACGGTTCTACGAGCAGTACTTC.

Regarding this clone: At one of its ends the junction is not consistent with the germline gene, which may arise from a read error. The rearrangement uses TRBV11-2 and TRBJ2-1; 11 bases line up with TRBD2. The CDR3 is 12 residues long. Germline-derived CDR1 and CDR2 are SGHAT and FQNNGV. The CDR3 spells CASSSQTSGELF. CDR3 sequence (DNA): TGTGCCAGCAGCTCCCAGACTAGCGGGGAGCTCTTC.

The V and J genes are TRBV27 and TRBJ2-3; D is unresolved. Germline CDR1 reads MNHEY; CDR2 reads SMNVEV (reference sequence). This CDR3 spans 13 amino acids. V lost 7 bases, J lost 2 bases, and 10 bases lay in between. The CDR3 region has the DNA TGTGCCAGCATGACCGGTTTCACAGATACGCAGTATTTT. It specifies CASMTGFTDTQYF.

The chain is built from TRBV4-1 and TRBJ2-7; unclear D gene. The germline CDR1 and CDR2 sequences are MGHRA and YSYEKL. The CDR3 is 13 residues long. The V gene lost 1 base and the J gene lost 9 bases, with 13 bases spanning the gap. The CDR3 sequence is CASSQANGLAQYF. The CDR3 region has the DNA TGCGCCAGCAGCCAAGCCAATGGGCTCGCGCAGTACTTC.

This chain uses TRBV7-9 with TRBJ2-7; 10 bases are a match to TRBD1. The CDR3 is 15 amino acids. The germline V gene has CDR1 SEHNR and CDR2 FQNEAQ (reference sequence). V dropped 4 bases and J dropped 3; count of bases not matched to a gene: 6. In DNA, the CDR3 is TGTGCCAGCAGCTCCGGACAGGGGGAGTACTACGAGCAGTACTTC. It encodes CASSSGQGEYYEQYF.

The chain joins TRBV6-5 to TRBJ1-2, with D unclear. The V gene lost 0 bases and the J gene lost 8 bases, with 10 bases spanning the gap. The CDR3 consists of 13 residues. Germline V gene data show CDR1 as MNHEY and CDR2 as SVGAGI. The CDR3 bases are TGTGCCAGCAGTTACTCAGGGCTGAGGGGCTACACCTTC. Its translation: CASSYSGLRGYTF.

The V call is TRBV29-1, the J call TRBJ2-7; D unclear. Trimming took off 3 bases at V and 6 bases at J, with 6 bases between the two ends. Germline lookup yields CDR1 SQVTM and CDR2 ANQGSEA. The CDR3 is 10 amino acids. CDR3 nucleotide sequence: TGCAGCGTTGATTATCCCGAGCAGTACTTC. It encodes CSVDYPEQYF.

The rearrangement links TRBV7-8 to TRBJ2-7; D remains unclear. V was pared by 2 bases and J by 2 bases, with 4 bases between. Germline lookup yields CDR1 SGHVS and CDR2 FQNEAQ. The CDR3 is 12 residues long. CDR3 protein: CASSLSPYEQYF. CDR3 nucleotides: TGTGCCAGCAGCTTAAGTCCCTACGAGCAGTACTTC.

J is TRBJ2-3 and V is TRBV15; D possibly uses TRBD1 or TRBD2 (5 bases each). V shed 6 bases and J shed 1 base, with 14 bases lying between them. The CDR3 contains 15 residues. The germline V gene encodes CDR1 LNHNV and CDR2 YYDKDF (reference sequence). This CDR3 is CATRGFGDGTDTQYF. In DNA, the CDR3 is TGTGCCACCAGAGGCTTCGGGGACGGCACAGATACGCAGTATTTT.

The gene calls are TRBV6-1 and TRBJ2-3; TRBD1 is a possible D gene (5 bases). Trimming removed 3 bases from V and 1 base from J, with 17 bases in between. CDR1 and CDR2 from the germline V gene are MNHNS and SASEGT. The CDR3 contains 17 residues. The CDR3 bases are TGTGCCAGCAGTGACCTGACAGCGAAGCAGGGCACAGATACGCAGTATTTT. Protein product: CASSDLTAKQGTDTQYF.

The chain employs TRBV15 and TRBJ2-3; TRBD1 matches at 8 bases. Looked up from germline, CDR1 is LNHNV and CDR2 is YYDKDF (reference sequence). V lost 0 bases and J lost 3; bases outside the gene matches: 2. The CDR3 loop spans 15 amino acids. CDR3 coding DNA: TGTGCCACCAGCAGAGATCAGGGGGCTACAGATACGCAGTATTTT. As protein: CATSRDQGATDTQYF.

The chain employs TRBV30 and TRBJ2-7; D might be TRBD1 (8 bases). Germline lookup yields CDR1 GTSNPN and CDR2 SVGIG (reference sequence). The CDR3 sequence is 13 residues long. V was cut by 4 bases and J by 7 bases, with 17 bases left in between. The CDR3 DNA reads TGTGCCTGGACCCCACAGGGGGAGGGGGAGCAGTACTTC. Amino acids: CAWTPQGEGEQYF. Based on the CDR3 plus reference TRBV30 and TRBJ2-7, the full variable domain is SQTIHQWPATLVQPVGSPLSLECTVEGTSNPNLYWYRQAAGRGLQLLFYSVGIGQISSEVPQNLSASRPQDRQFILSSKKLLLSDSGFYLCAWTPQGEGEQYFGPGTRLTVT.